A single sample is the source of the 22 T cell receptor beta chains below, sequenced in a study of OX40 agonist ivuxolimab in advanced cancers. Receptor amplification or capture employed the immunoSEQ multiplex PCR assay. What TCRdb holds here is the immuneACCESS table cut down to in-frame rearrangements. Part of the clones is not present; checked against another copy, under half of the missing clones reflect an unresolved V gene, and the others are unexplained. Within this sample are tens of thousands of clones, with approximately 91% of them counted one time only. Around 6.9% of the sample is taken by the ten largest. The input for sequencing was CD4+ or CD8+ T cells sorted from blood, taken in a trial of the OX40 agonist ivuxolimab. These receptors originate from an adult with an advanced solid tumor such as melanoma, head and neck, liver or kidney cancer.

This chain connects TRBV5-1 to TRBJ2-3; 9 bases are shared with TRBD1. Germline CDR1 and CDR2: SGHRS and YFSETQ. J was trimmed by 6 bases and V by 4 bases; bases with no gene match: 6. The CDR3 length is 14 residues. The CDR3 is CASSGGTGMDTQYF. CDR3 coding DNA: TGCGCCAGCAGCGGGGGGACAGGGATGGATACGCAGTATTTT.

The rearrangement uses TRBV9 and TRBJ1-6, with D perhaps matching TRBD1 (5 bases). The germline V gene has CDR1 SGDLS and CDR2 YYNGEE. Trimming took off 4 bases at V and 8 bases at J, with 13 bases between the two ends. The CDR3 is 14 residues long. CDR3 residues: CASSTGPEDSPLHF. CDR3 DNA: TGTGCCAGCAGCACGGGACCTGAGGATTCACCCCTCCACTTT.

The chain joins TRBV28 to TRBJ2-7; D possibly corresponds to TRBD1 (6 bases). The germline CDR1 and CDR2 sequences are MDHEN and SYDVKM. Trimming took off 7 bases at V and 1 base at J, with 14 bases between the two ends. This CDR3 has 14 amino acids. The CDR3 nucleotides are TGTGCCAGCATCATAAACAGGGTGTCCTACGAGCAGTACTTC. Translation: CASIINRVSYEQYF.

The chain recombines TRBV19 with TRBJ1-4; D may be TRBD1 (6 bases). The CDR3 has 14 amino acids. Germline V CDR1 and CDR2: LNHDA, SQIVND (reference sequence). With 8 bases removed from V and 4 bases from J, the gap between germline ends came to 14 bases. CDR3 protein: CASSQGLGNEKLFF. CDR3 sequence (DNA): TGTGCCAGTTCTCAGGGGCTGGGTAATGAAAAACTGTTTTTT.

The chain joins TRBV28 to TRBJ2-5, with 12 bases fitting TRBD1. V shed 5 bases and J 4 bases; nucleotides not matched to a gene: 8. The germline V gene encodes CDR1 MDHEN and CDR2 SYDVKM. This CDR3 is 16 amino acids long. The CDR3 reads CASSDLGTGGAETQYF. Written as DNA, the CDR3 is TGTGCCAGCAGTGACCTCGGGACAGGGGGCGCAGAGACCCAGTACTTC.

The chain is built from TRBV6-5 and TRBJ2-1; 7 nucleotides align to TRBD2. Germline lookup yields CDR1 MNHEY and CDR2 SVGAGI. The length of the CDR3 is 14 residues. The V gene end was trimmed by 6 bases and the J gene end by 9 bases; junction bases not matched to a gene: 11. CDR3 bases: TGTGCCAGCAGCACAGGACTAGTGAGCCGTGAGCAGTTCTTC. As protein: CASSTGLVSREQFF.

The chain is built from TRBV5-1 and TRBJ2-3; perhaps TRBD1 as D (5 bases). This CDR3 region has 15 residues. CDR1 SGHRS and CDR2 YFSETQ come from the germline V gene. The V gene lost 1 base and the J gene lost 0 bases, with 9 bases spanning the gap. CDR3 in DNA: TGCGCCAGCAGCTTGACAGGAAGTAGCACAGATACGCAGTATTTT. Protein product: CASSLTGSSTDTQYF.

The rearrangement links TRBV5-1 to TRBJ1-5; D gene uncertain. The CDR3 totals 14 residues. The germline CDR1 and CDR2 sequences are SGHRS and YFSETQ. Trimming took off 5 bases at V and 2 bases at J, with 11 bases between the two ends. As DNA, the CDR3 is TGCGCCAGCAGTGAGATGGGTGGCAATCAGCCCCAGCATTTT. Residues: CASSEMGGNQPQHF.

The DNA of the CDR3 is TGTGCCAGTAGTACCGCACAACAGGGCACCCTCCACTTT. Its translation: CASSTAQQGTLHF. The rearrangement uses TRBV19 and TRBJ1-6; possibly TRBD1 for D (6 bases). Germline lookup yields CDR1 LNHDA and CDR2 SQIVND (reference sequence). CDR3 length: 13 amino acids. V shed 4 bases and J shed 14 bases, with 15 bases lying between them.

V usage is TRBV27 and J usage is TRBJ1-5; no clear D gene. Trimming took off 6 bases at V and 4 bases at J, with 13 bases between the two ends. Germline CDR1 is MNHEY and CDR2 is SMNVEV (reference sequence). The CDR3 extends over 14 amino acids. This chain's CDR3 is CASSPRTTNQPQHF. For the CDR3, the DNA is TGTGCCAGCAGCCCCCGGACGACGAATCAGCCCCAGCATTTT.

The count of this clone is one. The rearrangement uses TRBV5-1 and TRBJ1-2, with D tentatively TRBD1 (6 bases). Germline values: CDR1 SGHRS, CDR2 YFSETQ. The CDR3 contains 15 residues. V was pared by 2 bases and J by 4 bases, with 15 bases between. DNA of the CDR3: TGCGCCAGCAGCTTCTCCACCGGACAGTCCTATGGCTACACCTTC. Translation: CASSFSTGQSYGYTF.

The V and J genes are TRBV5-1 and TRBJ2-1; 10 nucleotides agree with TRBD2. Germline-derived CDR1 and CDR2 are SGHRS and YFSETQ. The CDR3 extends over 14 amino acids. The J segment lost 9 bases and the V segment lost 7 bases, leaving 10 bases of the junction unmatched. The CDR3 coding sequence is TGCGCCAGCGGCCTAGCGGGAGTGGAGGCTGAGCAGTTCTTC. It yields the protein CASGLAGVEAEQFF.

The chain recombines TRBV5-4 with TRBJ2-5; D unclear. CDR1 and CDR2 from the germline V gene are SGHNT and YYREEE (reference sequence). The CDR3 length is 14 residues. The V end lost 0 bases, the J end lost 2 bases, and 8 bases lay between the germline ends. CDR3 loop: CASSLVSEQETQYF. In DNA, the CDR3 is TGTGCCAGCAGCTTGGTCAGCGAGCAAGAGACCCAGTACTTC. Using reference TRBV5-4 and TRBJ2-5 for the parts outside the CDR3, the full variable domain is ETGVTQSPTHLIKTRGQQVTLRCSSQSGHNTVSWYQQALGQGPQFIFQYYREEENGRGNFPPRFSGLQFPNYSSELNVNALELDDSALYLCASSLVSEQETQYFGPGTRLLVL.

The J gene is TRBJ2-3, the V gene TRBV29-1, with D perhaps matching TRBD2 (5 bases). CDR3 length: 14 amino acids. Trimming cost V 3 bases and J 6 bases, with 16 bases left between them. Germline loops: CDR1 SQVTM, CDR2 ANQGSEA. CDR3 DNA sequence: TGCAGCGTTGAGAAGGCCGGCCCGGGGGATACGCAGTATTTT. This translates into CSVEKAGPGDTQYF.

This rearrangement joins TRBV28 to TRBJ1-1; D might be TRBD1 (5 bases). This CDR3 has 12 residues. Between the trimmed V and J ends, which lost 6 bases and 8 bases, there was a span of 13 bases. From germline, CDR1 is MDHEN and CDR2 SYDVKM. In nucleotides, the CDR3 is TGTGCCAGCAGAAAGGCCGGGACGGAAGCTTTCTTT. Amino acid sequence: CASRKAGTEAFF.

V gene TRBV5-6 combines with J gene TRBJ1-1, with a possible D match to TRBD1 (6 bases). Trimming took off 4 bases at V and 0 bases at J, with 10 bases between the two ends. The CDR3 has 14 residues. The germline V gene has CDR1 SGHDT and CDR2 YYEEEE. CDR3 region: CASSPNRVNTEAFF. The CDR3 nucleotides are TGTGCCAGCAGCCCAAACAGGGTGAACACTGAAGCTTTCTTT.

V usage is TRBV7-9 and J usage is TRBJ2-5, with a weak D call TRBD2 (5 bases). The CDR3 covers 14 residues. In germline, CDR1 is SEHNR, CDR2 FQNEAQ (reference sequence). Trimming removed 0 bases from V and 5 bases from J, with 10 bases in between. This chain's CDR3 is CASSLAHGMETQYF. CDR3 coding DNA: TGTGCCAGCAGCTTAGCGCACGGGATGGAGACCCAGTACTTC.

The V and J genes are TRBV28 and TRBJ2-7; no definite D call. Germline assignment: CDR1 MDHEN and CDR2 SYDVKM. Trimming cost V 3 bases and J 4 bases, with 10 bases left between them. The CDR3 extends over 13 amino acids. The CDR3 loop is CASSFPGSYEQYF. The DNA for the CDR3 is TGTGCCAGCAGTTTCCCGGGTTCATACGAGCAGTACTTC.

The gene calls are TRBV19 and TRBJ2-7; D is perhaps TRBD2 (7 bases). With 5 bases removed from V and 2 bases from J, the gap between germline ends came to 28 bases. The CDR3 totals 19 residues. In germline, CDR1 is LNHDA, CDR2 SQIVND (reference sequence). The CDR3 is CASSPTPLGGGRFAYEQYF. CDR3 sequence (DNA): TGTGCCAGTAGTCCTACCCCTCTGGGCGGGGGCCGTTTCGCCTACGAGCAGTACTTC.

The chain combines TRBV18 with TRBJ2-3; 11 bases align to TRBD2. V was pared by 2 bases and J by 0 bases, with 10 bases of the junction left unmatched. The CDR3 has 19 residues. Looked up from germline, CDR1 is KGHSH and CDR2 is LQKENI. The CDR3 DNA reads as TGTGCCAGCTCACCAACGGGGACTAGCGGATTCTCTAGCACAGATACGCAGTATTTT. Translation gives CASSPTGTSGFSSTDTQYF.

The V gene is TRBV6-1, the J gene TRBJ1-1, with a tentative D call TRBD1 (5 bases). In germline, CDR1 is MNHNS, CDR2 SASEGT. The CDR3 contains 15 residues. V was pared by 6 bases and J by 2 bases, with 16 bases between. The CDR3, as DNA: TGTGCCAGCAGGGGTGGACAAACGGTTAACACTGAAGCTTTCTTT. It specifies CASRGGQTVNTEAFF.

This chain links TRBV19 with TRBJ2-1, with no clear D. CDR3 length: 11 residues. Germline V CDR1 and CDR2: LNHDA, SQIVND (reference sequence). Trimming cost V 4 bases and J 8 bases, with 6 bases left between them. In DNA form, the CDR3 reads TGTGCCAGTAGTAAGCGCGATGAGCAGTTCTTC. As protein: CASSKRDEQFF.